Reported below is one T cell receptor beta chain. Its target is unknown. This sample is part of a study of monozygotic twins with inflammatory bowel disease. The study, taken as a whole, reports: A lone strong IBD-associated signal or clonotype found no support.

Each UMI harboured a 6-nucleotide sample barcode and was appended via template switching. TCRdb re-called the 5' RACE reads; every CDR3 protein appears as one record, without DNA. This table lists under 200,000 distinct CDR3 sequences. There are 15 residues in the CDR3. Germline V CDR1 and CDR2: SGHTA, FQGNSA. The sequenced sample consisted of blood. The TCR originated in a human donor with ulcerative colitis or Crohn's disease, or a healthy co-twin of an affected twin (not recorded which). The chain carries TRBV7-2 and TRBJ2-1; TCRdb selects TRBD2, and the lack of DNA leaves this call unchecked. The CDR3 region is CASSLRGTSGREQFF.